This T cell receptor (beta chain) is from a study of T cells in Graves' hyperthyroidism and ophthalmopathy. The CDR3 has 16 residues. Germline loops: CDR1 ENHRY, CDR2 SYGVKD. V shed 4 bases and J shed 7 bases, with 21 bases lying between them. The hyperthyroidism was newly diagnosed and had lasted under 2 months; the patients were aged 18 to 65. Blood was drawn at first hyperthyroidism diagnosis, before any ophthalmopathy symptoms. This clonotype was seen more than once but under ten times. Researchers took RNA transcripts and amplified the TCR beta CDR3 regions from them. The TCR CDR3 was amplified in a first-round RT-PCR using the HTBI primer set. TCRdb fed the multiplex PCR reads into MiXCR, producing one record per CDR3 protein. The sample holds fewer than 400,000 distinct CDR3 sequences; approximately 14% are singletons and the top ten take roughly 25%.

Sample: blood. The sequence derives from a woman in her late teens or twenties with Graves' hyperthyroidism that later progressed to Graves' ophthalmopathy. The rearrangement links TRBV10-3 to TRBJ2-3, with D uncertain. CDR3 protein: CAISAAASGGVHTQYF. The CDR3, as DNA: TGTGCCATCAGTGCCGCGGCGTCGGGCGGCGTGCATACGCAGTATTTT.